The source of this T cell receptor beta chain is a study of cytomegalovirus exposure and HLA in healthy donors. Looking at the study overall: About 80 million unique TCRs from HLA-typed donors were held in an early data release.

The PCR ran on 60 Vbeta and 13 Jbeta primers. The method was immunoSEQ multiplex PCR; TCRdb's version includes in-frame clones alone and lacks a portion of them. The repertoire includes under 150,000 clones, about 80% of them detected once, and 2.7% sits in the top ten. CDR1 LGHNA and CDR2 YNFKEQ come from the germline V gene. This CDR3 spans 18 amino acids. V lost 1 base, J lost 0 bases, and 16 bases lay in between. This TCR came from a boy between 2 and 10 years old in good health and CMV-seronegative. The V and J genes are TRBV4-2 and TRBJ2-4; a weak D match, TRBD2 (6 bases). The sequenced sample consisted of PBMCs. CDR3 residues: CASSQVWGGNLAKNIQYF. The CDR3 DNA reads TGTGCCAGCAGCCAAGTATGGGGAGGTAATCTAGCCAAAAACATTCAGTACTTC.